A single sample is the source of the 8 T cell receptor beta chains below, sequenced in a study of neurological immune-mediated disorders. TCRdb fed the 5' RACE reads into MiXCR, producing one record per CDR3 protein. The top ten hold approximately 7.1% of the sample, which has around 50,000 distinct CDR3 sequences, approximately 3.9% seen once. Sequenced sample: PBMCs. Receptor source: a man in his 60s with multiple sclerosis.

This clonotype was seen ten or more times. This chain joins TRBV11-2 and TRBJ1-2, with D possibly being TRBD1 (6 bases). The length of the CDR3 is 17 residues. Germline lookup yields CDR1 SGHAT and CDR2 FQNNGV. Trimming removed 3 bases from V and 6 bases from J, with 23 bases in between. The CDR3 DNA sequence: TGTGCCAGCAGCTTGGCCTCGGGGGGGACACTAAAACATGGCTACACCTTC. It encodes CASSLASGGTLKHGYTF.

This clonotype was recorded many times. The V and J genes are TRBV28 and TRBJ1-6; D unresolved. Germline CDR1 and CDR2: MDHEN and SYDVKM. The CDR3 totals 13 residues. With 3 bases removed from V and 8 bases from J, the gap between germline ends came to 8 bases. The CDR3 loop reads CASSLVVDSPLHF. The CDR3 DNA reads as TGTGCCAGCAGTTTGGTCGTAGATTCACCCCTCCACTTT.

This clonotype was recorded many times. The V gene is TRBV20-1, the J gene TRBJ2-1, with D perhaps TRBD2 (5 bases). Trimming removed 0 bases at V and 7 bases at J, with 13 bases between. The CDR3 is 14 residues long. Germline V CDR1 and CDR2: DFQATT, SNEGSKA (reference sequence). CDR3 sequence (DNA): TGCAGTGCTAGAGATAGACCGGGAAGGAATGAGCAGTTCTTC. Its protein is CSARDRPGRNEQFF.

Many counts were recorded for this clonotype. The chain joins TRBV15 to TRBJ1-2; tentative D call: TRBD1 (5 bases). Germline CDR1 and CDR2: LNHNV and YYDKDF (reference sequence). V lost 1 base and J 8 bases, leaving 11 bases between the germline ends. The CDR3 covers 13 residues. CDR3 amino acids: CATSRGAGSGYTF. The DNA for the CDR3 is TGTGCCACCAGCAGAGGGGCAGGGTCCGGCTACACCTTC.

In this sample, this clonotype turned up many times. The junction and the germline gene differ at one end; a read error may be behind it. V usage is TRBV10-2 and J usage is TRBJ1-5, with D tentatively TRBD1 (5 bases). The CDR3 runs 15 residues. CDR1 is WSHSY and CDR2 is SAAADI in the germline V gene. In DNA, the CDR3 is TGCGCCAGCAGTGAGTCAAAGGCAGGGCGAAAGACCCAGAATTTT. Amino acid sequence: CASSESKAGRKTQNF.

At least ten counts were recorded for this clonotype. This chain joins TRBV20-1 and TRBJ2-7, with a tentative D call TRBD2 (5 bases). Germline values: CDR1 DFQATT, CDR2 SNEGSKA (reference sequence). This CDR3 contains 13 residues. The germline V and J ends were trimmed by 5 bases and 3 bases, with 14 bases remaining between them. In DNA form, the CDR3 reads TGCAGTGCTCAGGCGGGTTTGGGCTACGAGCAGTACTTC. This gives the protein CSAQAGLGYEQYF.

In its sample, this clonotype was seen a few times. This rearrangement joins TRBV5-1 to TRBJ2-4; maybe TRBD1 (6 bases). The germline gives CDR1 SGHRS, CDR2 YFSETQ. V was cut by 3 bases and J by 1 base, with 14 bases left in between. This CDR3 has 16 amino acids. DNA for the CDR3: TGCGCCAGCAGCTCCCTTACAGGGAATGCCAAAAACATTCAGTACTTC. Translating it yields CASSSLTGNAKNIQYF.

This clonotype was observed a handful of times. This may come from a read error, since a much larger clone is one base off. This sequence joins TRBV20-1 and TRBJ2-1; D gene uncertain. V was trimmed by 6 bases and J by 7 bases, leaving 16 bases between them. Germline loops: CDR1 DFQATT, CDR2 SNEGSKA (reference sequence). The CDR3 runs 13 residues. The CDR3 region is CSAQSEVINEQFF. CDR3 nucleotides: TGCAGTGCCCAAAGTGAGGTTATTAATGAGCAGTTCTTC.